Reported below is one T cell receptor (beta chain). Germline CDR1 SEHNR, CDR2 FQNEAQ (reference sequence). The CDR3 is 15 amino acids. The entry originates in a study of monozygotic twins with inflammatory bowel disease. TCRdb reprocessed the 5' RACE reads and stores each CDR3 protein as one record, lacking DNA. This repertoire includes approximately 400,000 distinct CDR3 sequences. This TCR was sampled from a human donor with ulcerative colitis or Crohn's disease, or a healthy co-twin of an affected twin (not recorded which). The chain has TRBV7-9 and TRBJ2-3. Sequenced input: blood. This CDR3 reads CASSLQWGSTDTQYF.